This T cell receptor beta chain was sequenced during a study of blood T cells in healthy people across ages (dated by TCRdb to the mid-2010s). Study-wide context: In model experiments, roughly one uniquely barcoded TCR beta cDNA molecule per two T cells was captured by template switching. To track age-related changes in TCR beta repertoire diversity, the study relied on deep sequencing normalized with unique cDNA molecular identifiers. Four age groups were formed from the donors: young (average approximately 15 years), middle-aged (approximately 40), aged (62) and long-lived (approximately 78). To avoid experimental bias, donors of different ages were spread randomly across the sequencing lanes. Two additional independent replicas of 1 million unique cDNA reads from the same blood draw were analyzed for two donors (one aged 18 to 30 and one aged 80 or older). Findings and caveats that apply to the study as a whole: Total diversity estimates from one million sequenced T cells were considered lower bounds and underestimates. The long-lived group showed more naive CD4+ T cells, fewer expanded clones and increased TCR diversity than the aged group, suggesting age selection. Because the CMV infection status of the donors was unknown, age-related changes in expanded clonotypes may potentially have been confounded. Since profiling was done on bulk unsorted PBMCs, naive and antigen-experienced compartments could not be conclusively compared. As age increased, observed TCR beta diversity per million T cells dropped in a roughly linear way, and a significant reduction was already evident by age about 40. Observed TCR beta diversity correlated strongly with the percentage of naive T cells measured by flow cytometry.

Receptor amplification or capture employed 5' RACE. Sequencing relied on an Illumina HiSeq 2500. A second PCR of roughly 7 to 12 cycles was performed with a sample-barcoded 5' primer and a J-beta primer mix. A template-switch 5' adaptor carrying 12 random nucleotides introduced a unique molecular identifier onto each TCR beta cDNA molecule. Each sample yielded at least 2.5 million CDR3-containing paired-end reads. First-strand cDNA was synthesized from all RNA with the Mint cDNA synthesis kit, primed by a TRBC-specific oligonucleotide. Following uracil-DNA glycosylase treatment, all cDNA underwent a first 18-cycle PCR with the universal primers M1SS and BC2_uni_R. The paper's data handling went like this. For normalization, 1 million high-quality reads, each with a distinct molecular identifier, were randomly selected from each sample. Instead of being binned into consensus sequences, reads with shared molecular identifiers were discarded. MiTCR, set to a Q25 quality threshold and the strictest error-elimination algorithm, was used for CDR3 identification, clonotype clustering and error correction. A nonparametric unseen species model using Euler transformation provided a lower-bound estimate of total TCR beta diversity. Through fastp at Q25 and MiXCR, TCRdb rebuilt clones from the public reads, retaining in-frame beta chains. Entries that share a CDR3 protein sequence are merged under the most common genes and DNA. None of the V and J calls come from the authors' own analysis; TCRdb made them. The sample table contains under 1,000,000 distinct CDR3 sequences; only one count was recorded for roughly 35% of them. The ten largest clones take up under 15% of the sample.

The donors were 40 or so Caucasian individuals from Russia, aged roughly 6 to 90 years, who were systemically healthy. Approximately 9.3 milliliters of peripheral blood were collected from each donor into EDTA-treated Vacutainer tubes. Ficoll-Paque density-gradient centrifugation was used to isolate PBMCs, with at least 7 million obtained per sample. Total RNA was extracted from PBMCs with Trizol reagent, with at least 6 micrograms obtained per sample. The percentages of naive CD45RAhigh/CD27high T cells were determined by flow cytometry on a PBMC aliquot from every donor. On this clonotype: The antigen it recognizes is unknown. At one boundary the junction diverges from the germline segment, which might be a read error.

Via the germline V gene, CDR1 is SGHVS and CDR2 FNYEAQ. The CDR3 starts with the cysteine, ends with the phenylalanine, and has 17 residues. The only DNA kept is the CDR3, 51 bases in frame from the first base. The source of this sequence is a young man in good health. The receptor chain draws on TRBV7-6 and TRBJ2-2, with 9 middle bases fitting TRBD1. Sequenced input: blood. For the CDR3, the sequence is CAGSYTGQGANTGELFF. The DNA sequence is TGTGCCGGCAGCTACACGGGACAGGGCGCGAACACCGGGGAGCTGTTTTTT.